A selection of T cell receptor beta chains follows, all from one sample in a study of blood T cell repertoires in COVID-19. Only in-frame clones appear in the TCRdb table, and some are missing; sequencing was by immunoSEQ multiplex PCR. The repertoire holds roughly 190,000 clones, around 84% seen once, with around 21% in the top ten. Sample: peripheral blood. Source of these receptors: a human donor in a cohort sampled during active COVID-19. The CDR3 runs from the conserved cysteine through the conserved F or W. Each record gives: D gene, V gene, clone size, J gene, CDR3 protein, CDR3 DNA. A D gene is named only where the DNA matches it firmly. Clone size, where shown, is once, few, many, or a class for clones that have expanded.

>TRBD1|TRBV6-6|few|TRBJ1-4
CASSYSTGVLGEKLFF
TGTGCCAGCAGTTACTCGACAGGGGTTTTAGGTGAAAAACTGTTTTTT
>-|TRBV5-4|-|TRBJ2-7
CASSPGLSTQSEQYF
TGTGCCAGCAGCCCCGGACTATCCACCCAGAGTGAGCAGTACTTC
>TRBD2|TRBV9|few|TRBJ2-5
CASSVAIAGTQETQYF
TGTGCCAGCAGCGTAGCAATAGCGGGGACCCAAGAGACCCAGTACTTC
>-|TRBV7-3|-|TRBJ2-3
CASSLPGTDTQYF
TGTGCCAGCAGCCTCCCGGGTACAGATACGCAGTATTTT
>TRBD1|TRBV7-8|few|TRBJ1-2
CASSSLDRTGAFYGYTF
TGTGCCAGCAGCTCGTTAGACAGGACAGGGGCCTTCTATGGCTACACCTTC
>TRBD1|TRBV10-3|few|TRBJ1-1
CAISPGGTEAFF
TGTGCCATCAGTCCAGGGGGCACTGAAGCTTTCTTT
>-|TRBV7-2|-|TRBJ2-1
CASSLEMSRIEQFF
TGTGCCAGCAGCTTAGAGATGTCTAGGATTGAGCAGTTCTTC
>-|TRBV5-6|-|TRBJ1-6
CASSLNRGGLYNSPLHF
TGTGCCAGCAGCTTAAACCGCGGGGGCCTCTATAATTCACCCCTCCACTTT
>-|TRBV5-6|-|TRBJ1-3
CASSTDSFSGNTIYF
TGTGCCAGCAGCACGGACAGCTTCTCTGGAAACACCATATATTTT
>TRBD1|TRBV19|-|TRBJ1-2
CASSPPGQGYYGYTF
TGTGCCAGTAGCCCGCCGGGACAGGGGTACTATGGCTACACCTTC